The T cell receptor beta chain described here comes from a study of CD8 T cells in Susac syndrome. The CDR3 consists of 13 residues. Germline-derived CDR1 and CDR2 are SNHLY and FYNNEI. V gave up 9 bases and J gave up 1 base, with 11 bases separating them. Random hexamers were used to reverse transcribe 0.5 to 1 ug of RNA. TCRdb reanalysed the immunoSEQ multiplex PCR reads using MiXCR and keeps one entry per CDR3 protein. In the table there are approximately 150,000 distinct CDR3 sequences, just over 90% of which are singletons. Sample: CD4+ T cells from PBMCs. This receptor was taken from a human donor in good health. The gene calls are TRBV2 and TRBJ2-3; tentatively, D is TRBD2 (6 bases). The CDR3 is CARTRKGTDTQYF. In nucleotides, the CDR3 is TGTGCCAGGACTAGGAAGGGCACAGATACGCAGTATTTT.